The rows below give T cell receptor beta chains drawn from one sample of a study of regulatory T cells in long-lasting Graves disease. TCRdb recomputed calls from the multiplex PCR reads with MiXCR, one row per CDR3 protein. In the table there are a few hundred thousand distinct CDR3 sequences, 13% of which are singletons. The same specimen was also included in a second study, on T cells in Graves' hyperthyroidism and ophthalmopathy.

The sequences come from peripheral blood mononuclear cells (PBMCs), collected at new diagnosis, from a patient treated with antithyroid drugs. The origin of the receptors is a young man with Graves disease. Both conserved end residues are part of each CDR3. A D gene is named only where the DNA matches it firmly. Clone size is shown for a subset of rows, as once, few, many or a class of expanded clone.

clone_size,d_call,v_call,j_call,cdr3_nt,cdr3_aa
many,TRBD2,TRBV10-3,TRBJ2-7,TGTGCCCAAGAGTACGGGAGGGAAATTTGGGGCTACGAGCAGTACTTC,CAQEYGREIWGYEQYF
many,.,TRBV18,TRBJ1-1,TGTGCCAGCTCGCCCTTGGCGAACACTGAAGCTTTCTTT,CASSPLANTEAFF
many,.,TRBV5-1,TRBJ1-2,TGCGCCAGCAGCTTTGAATCTTCCTATGGCTACACCTTC,CASSFESSYGYTF
many,.,TRBV6-5,TRBJ2-7,TGTGCCAGCAGTTCTCATGGCCACGAGCAGTACTTC,CASSSHGHEQYF
many,.,TRBV2,TRBJ1-4,TGTGCCAGCGAGTCGGGAGGGGATAATGAAAAACTGTTTTTT,CASESGGDNEKLFF
many,TRBD2,TRBV20-1,TRBJ2-7,TGCAGTGCGAGGGGACTAGCGGGAGAGTTAATCTACGAGCAGTACTTC,CSARGLAGELIYEQYF
few,TRBD2,TRBV7-3,TRBJ2-2,TGTGCCAGCAGCTTAACGGGACTAGCGGGCGTCACCGGGGAGCTGTTTTTT,CASSLTGLAGVTGELFF
many,.,TRBV24-1,TRBJ2-5,TGTGCCACCAGTGATACCACTAGCAGAGGGGAGACCCAGTACTTC,CATSDTTSRGETQYF
.,.,TRBV6-2/TRBV6-3,TRBJ2-5,TGTGCCAGCGCCCACCGGACGACCCAGTACTTC,CASAHRTTQYF
.,TRBD1,TRBV7-3,TRBJ2-5,TGTGCCAGCAGCCAACAGGGGTCCAAGTGGGAGACCCAGTACTTC,CASSQQGSKWETQYF
many,.,TRBV12-3/TRBV12-4,TRBJ2-3,TGTGCCAGCAGAAAGGACGTCACAGATACGCAGTATTTT,CASRKDVTDTQYF
many,TRBD2,TRBV7-2,TRBJ2-5,TGTGCCAGCAGCCCAGGGGCGGGAGGGGGAGAAGAGACCCAGTACTTC,CASSPGAGGGEETQYF
.,.,TRBV18,TRBJ1-3,TGTGCCAGCTCACCAGCCAGGGGTATCGGAAACACCATATATTTT,CASSPARGIGNTIYF
many,.,TRBV5-1,TRBJ1-1,TGCGCCAGCAGCCGGGACCGGATAAACACTGAAGCTTTCTTT,CASSRDRINTEAFF
many,.,TRBV24-1,TRBJ2-7,TGTGCCACCAGTGCCGGGGGGCGTTACGAGCAGTACTTC,CATSAGGRYEQYF
many,.,TRBV19,TRBJ1-2,TGTGCCAGTACCCGCCCGGCAGACAACTATGGCTACACCTTC,CASTRPADNYGYTF
many,TRBD2,TRBV5-1,TRBJ2-3,TGCGCCAGCAGCTTGGCCCGGGGGGTGGTCAGCACAGATACGCAGTATTTT,CASSLARGVVSTDTQYF
.,.,TRBV20-1,TRBJ2-7,TGCAGTGCTAGAGATCTGGGAGTCCCCTACGAGCAGTACTTC,CSARDLGVPYEQYF
.,.,TRBV29-1,TRBJ1-4,TGCAGCGTTGGTCGGCAGCGTCATGAAAAACTGTTTTTT,CSVGRQRHEKLFF
.,.,TRBV3-1,TRBJ1-6,TGTGCCAGCAGCCAAGATAAAGGGACCAGTTCGGTCTCACCCCTCCACTTT,CASSQDKGTSSVSPLHF
few,TRBD1,TRBV5-1,TRBJ1-4,TGTGCCAGCAGCCCTAACGACAGGGAACTGTTTTTT,CASSPNDRELFF
many,.,TRBV12-3/TRBV12-4,TRBJ2-7,TGTGCCAGCAGTTTCCAGTCGGACTACGAGCAGTACTTC,CASSFQSDYEQYF
few,.,TRBV20-1,TRBJ2-1,TGCAGTGCTAGAGATCAGGGGATGTACGATGAGCAGTTCTTC,CSARDQGMYDEQFF
many,TRBD1,TRBV11-2,TRBJ1-1,TGTGCCAGCAGCGCCGCAACAGGGGGCTTCACTGAAGCTTTCTTT,CASSAATGGFTEAFF
many,TRBD2,TRBV20-1,TRBJ2-3,TGCAGTGCTAGAGAGAGCCTTATCGGGCGGGAGATCACAGATACGCAGTATTTT,CSARESLIGREITDTQYF
many,TRBD2,TRBV20-1,TRBJ2-2,TGCAGTGCTCCTTCTAGCGGGAACACCGGGGAGCTGTTTTTT,CSAPSSGNTGELFF
many,.,TRBV12-3/TRBV12-4,TRBJ1-2,TGTGCCAGCAGGTTCAACAGGCTGGGCTACACCTTC,CASRFNRLGYTF
few,TRBD1,TRBV7-9,TRBJ2-7,TGTGCCAGCAGCTTTCCTGGACAGGGTTACGAGCAGTACTTC,CASSFPGQGYEQYF
few,TRBD2,TRBV6-4,TRBJ2-3,TGTGCCAGCAGTGATGGTCGAGGAGCGGGGATCTCAGATACGCAGTATTTT,CASSDGRGAGISDTQYF
many,.,TRBV20-1,TRBJ1-4,TGCAGTGCTCCCCTGAAGGGAGCGGGAGAAAAACTGTTTTTT,CSAPLKGAGEKLFF
.,.,TRBV7-2,TRBJ2-1,TGTGCCAGCAGCTCCCTGCTCCGGGCCCAAGGCGAGCAGTTCTTC,CASSSLLRAQGEQFF
many,.,TRBV24-1,TRBJ2-5,TGTGCCACCAGTGATATGGACTCCAGCGGAGCCTCCGGGGAGACCCAGTACTTC,CATSDMDSSGASGETQYF
many,TRBD2,TRBV2,TRBJ2-1,TGTGCCAGCGGGAGGGGCTCCTACAATGAGCAGTTCTTC,CASGRGSYNEQFF
few,.,TRBV12-3/TRBV12-4,TRBJ2-1,TGTGCCAGCAGTTATGGGGGAGGGCAGTTCTTC,CASSYGGGQFF
many,.,TRBV5-1,TRBJ2-7,TGCGCCAGCAGCTTGGCCAGGGGACAAGAAGGCGAGCAGTACTTC,CASSLARGQEGEQYF
many,TRBD2,TRBV5-1,TRBJ2-7,TGCGCCAGCAGCTTGGGCCGGGAGGGAACCTACGAGCAGTACTTC,CASSLGREGTYEQYF
few,.,TRBV20-1,TRBJ1-1,TGCAGTGCTATGACAGGCGCTGGAGCTTTCTTT,CSAMTGAGAFF
many,TRBD2,TRBV29-1,TRBJ2-2,TGCAGCGCGAGTGGCGGGGGGTGGGCCGGGGAGCTGTTTTTT,CSASGGGWAGELFF
many,.,TRBV20-1,TRBJ1-2,TGCAGTGCTAGGGGAACAGGGTCGGTTCCCTATGGCTACACCTTC,CSARGTGSVPYGYTF
.,TRBD2,TRBV7-9,TRBJ2-2,TGTGCCAGCAGCTCCATAGCGGGAGGGTCCACCGGGGAGCTGTTTTTT,CASSSIAGGSTGELFF
few,.,TRBV7-2,TRBJ2-4,TGTGCCAGCAGCTTTAGAGGCATTCAGTACTTC,CASSFRGIQYF
many,.,TRBV7-2,TRBJ1-2,TGTGCCAGCAGCCTCCCCCAGGGGAACTATGGCTACACCTTC,CASSLPQGNYGYTF
.,.,TRBV7-9,TRBJ1-4,TGTGCCAGCAGCTCATGGGCTAATGAAAAACTGTTTTTT,CASSSWANEKLFF
many,TRBD2,TRBV6-5,TRBJ2-1,TGTGCCAGCAGTTCACCGACGACTAGCGGGAGCGGCAATGAGCAGTTCTTC,CASSSPTTSGSGNEQFF
many,TRBD2,TRBV6-5,TRBJ2-5,TGTGCCAGCAGTTCCGAACCGGGACTAAGGGACCAGTACTTC,CASSSEPGLRDQYF
.,.,TRBV10-3,TRBJ2-7,TGTGCCATCAGTGAGTTTGGCAGTACCTACGAGCAGTACTTC,CAISEFGSTYEQYF
.,TRBD1,TRBV7-9,TRBJ1-2,TGTGCCAGCAGCTTACCAGGGACAGTCGGCTACACCTTC,CASSLPGTVGYTF
.,.,TRBV20-1,TRBJ2-4,TGCAGTGCTAGTATGGGGGCCAAAAACATTCAGTACTTC,CSASMGAKNIQYF
many,TRBD2,TRBV5-8,TRBJ2-7,TGTGCCAGCAGCACCGGACTAGCGGGGGTTCTCGAGCAGTACTTC,CASSTGLAGVLEQYF
many,.,TRBV29-1,TRBJ2-5,TGCAGCGTTGAAGGCCAAGAGACCCAGTACTTC,CSVEGQETQYF
.,.,TRBV7-9,TRBJ2-7,TGTGCCAGCAGCTTAGCCCACCTTGACGAGCAGTACTTC,CASSLAHLDEQYF
few,.,TRBV7-9,TRBJ2-1,TGTGCCAGCAGCGAGGGAGGGGGGTTCTCCTACAATGAGCAGTTCTTC,CASSEGGGFSYNEQFF
few,.,TRBV9,TRBJ1-6,TGTGCCAGCAGCGTAGATGCGACGTTGGATAATTCACCCCTCCACTTT,CASSVDATLDNSPLHF
many,TRBD1,TRBV7-9,TRBJ1-1,TGTGCCAGCAGCGTTGGGGACAGGGTGGGCACTGAAGCTTTCTTT,CASSVGDRVGTEAFF
many,.,TRBV27,TRBJ1-5,TGTGCCAGCAGCCATCGCCGGGACAATCGTCACCAGCCCCAGCATTTT,CASSHRRDNRHQPQHF
many,TRBD1,TRBV19,TRBJ1-5,TGTGCCAGTAGTACCTGGGACAGCAGAAATCAGCCCCAGCATTTT,CASSTWDSRNQPQHF
many,TRBD1,TRBV18,TRBJ1-1,TGTGCCAGCTCACCCACCCTGGGACAGGGTGTACGTGAAGCTTTCTTT,CASSPTLGQGVREAFF
few,TRBD2,TRBV12-3/TRBV12-4,TRBJ2-7,TGTGCCAGCAGTTTTAAAGGGTCGACGGGAGGCCGCCACAACGAGCAGTACTTC,CASSFKGSTGGRHNEQYF
few,TRBD2,TRBV11-2,TRBJ2-7,TGTGCCAGCAGCCCAGGACTAGCGGACCCCTACGAGCAGTACTTC,CASSPGLADPYEQYF